This T cell receptor (beta chain) was captured in a study of cytomegalovirus exposure and HLA in healthy donors. Per germline, CDR1 MNHEY and CDR2 SVGAGI. The CDR3 is 13 residues long. Trimming took off 5 bases at V and 3 bases at J, with 11 bases between the two ends. General study findings and limits: The study found most TCR sequences rare, yet found some public TCRs in many donors. The study recorded over 150 TCR beta chains that were cytomegalovirus-associated.

The study ran its PCR with 60 Vbeta and 13 Jbeta primers. Clones were read by immunoSEQ multiplex PCR, and TCRdb kept only the in-frame ones, dropping some. The sample contains 140,000 to 150,000 clones, 76% of which appear only once. A word on this clone: Its specificity is not known.

The sample taken for sequencing was PBMCs. The chain uses TRBV6-5 and TRBJ2-7; TRBD2 is a possible D gene (6 bases). The receptor's source is a woman in her 40s in good health and CMV-seronegative. CDR3 region: CASSPGLDYEQYF. For the CDR3, the DNA is TGTGCCAGCAGTCCGGGACTCGACTACGAGCAGTACTTC.